These T cell receptor beta chains were read from a single sample in a study of T cell responses to AZD1222 COVID-19 vaccine. Here immunoSEQ multiplex PCR was the method, and the copy in TCRdb shows in-frame clones only, minus some. Of almost 70,000 clones listed, approximately 80% are singletons. Here the sequenced sample was peripheral blood, taken 28 days after the second AZD1222 dose. The receptors shown here come from an adult who received the AZD1222 COVID-19 vaccine. Both conserved end residues are part of each CDR3. Fields, in order: V gene, CDR3 protein.

TRBV9,CASSPGQGNQPQHF
TRBV5-4,CASSQTPGTQYF
TRBV5-1,CASSLYTGTDTQYF
TRBV5-1,CASSLMGNSYNEQFF
TRBV5-1,CASSPVGAVNTGELFF
TRBV7-7,CASSTDYSETQYF
TRBV9,CASSVGQSTDTQYF
TRBV28,CASSLLENYGYTF
TRBV5-1,CASSLRLEYNEQFF
TRBV12-3/TRBV12-4,CASSFSLNTEAFF
TRBV3-1/TRBV3-2,CASSQERGTEAFF
TRBV21-1,CASSKDRSSPLHF
TRBV6-5,CASSLDSTQETQYF
TRBV2,CASRQPGQGSNEQFF
TRBV18,CASSQYTGESTEAFF
TRBV7-9,CASSRLSKGQSTDTQYF
TRBV27,CASSLGVYSNQPQHF
TRBV12-3/TRBV12-4,CASSRPSQPQHF
TRBV7-2,CASSLARNNYGYTF
TRBV9,CASSVDGSSGNTIYF
TRBV6-5,CASSGLQGVFNEQFF
TRBV7-2,CASRRVTPPQYF
TRBV5-4,CASSPPGQTNEKLFF
TRBV6-5,CASSYSIAGEQYF
TRBV3-1/TRBV3-2,CASSQVQSSEAFF
TRBV5-1,CASSFSGGSTDTQYF
TRBV3-1/TRBV3-2,CASSQGALAGAGANVLTF
TRBV15,CATSRDYREYTEAFF
TRBV5-1,CASSLVGLAGGSSYNEQFF
TRBV18,CASSPDSLEAFF
TRBV2,CASSATADGYTF
TRBV5-4,CASTPDPTPRDTEAFF
TRBV6-5,CASILRGGEETQYF
TRBV24-1,CATSEAGIDTQYF
TRBV6-5,CASSPGQENDEQYF
TRBV6-2/TRBV6-3,CASSLSRDRGLNTEAFF
TRBV24-1,CATSDSGGGLPYNEQFF
TRBV4-1,CASSQAVGHLATNEKLFF
TRBV7-9,CASRPGLAGETQYF
TRBV7-2,CASSREVQETQYF
TRBV18,CASSPVSGGGNQPQHF
TRBV2,CASSDLTGGQPQHF
TRBV28,CASSFDEKLFF
TRBV7-2,CASSFKMASSYNSPLHF
TRBV5-8,CASSLVPGPPGNTIYF
TRBV28,CASSYAQGQVSNQPQHF
TRBV4-1,CASSQQTGTHEQYF
TRBV21-1,CASSKVPAQNTEAFF
TRBV29-1,CSVGQGALNTEAFF
TRBV3-1/TRBV3-2,CASSSLQPGEQFF
TRBV2,CASTGTKWEQYF
TRBV5-1,CASSGLTGTLTEAFF
TRBV7-9,CASRLTGAVGYTF
TRBV2,CASSERARPNYGYTF
TRBV6-1,CASSDGQTLYSPLHF